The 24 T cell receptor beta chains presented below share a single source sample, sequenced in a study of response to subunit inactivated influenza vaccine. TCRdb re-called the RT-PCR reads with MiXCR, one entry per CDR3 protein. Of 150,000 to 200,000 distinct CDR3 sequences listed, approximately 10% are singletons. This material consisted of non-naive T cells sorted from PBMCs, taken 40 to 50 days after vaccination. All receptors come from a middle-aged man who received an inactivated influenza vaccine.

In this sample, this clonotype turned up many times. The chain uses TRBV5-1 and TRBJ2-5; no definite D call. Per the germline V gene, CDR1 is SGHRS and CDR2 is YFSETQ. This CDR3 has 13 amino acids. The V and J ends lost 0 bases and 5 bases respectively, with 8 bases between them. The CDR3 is CASSLDNAETQYF. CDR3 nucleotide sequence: TGCGCCAGCAGCTTGGATAATGCGGAGACCCAGTACTTC.

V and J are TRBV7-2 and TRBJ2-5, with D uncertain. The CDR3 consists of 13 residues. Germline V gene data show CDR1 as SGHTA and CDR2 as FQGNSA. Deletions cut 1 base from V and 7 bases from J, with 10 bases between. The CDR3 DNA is TGTGCCAGCAGCTTAGGGGCAGTTGGGACCCAGTACTTC. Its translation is CASSLGAVGTQYF.

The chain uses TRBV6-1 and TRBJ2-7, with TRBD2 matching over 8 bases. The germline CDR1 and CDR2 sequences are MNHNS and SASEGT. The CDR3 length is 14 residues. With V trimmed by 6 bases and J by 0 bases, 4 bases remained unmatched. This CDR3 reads CASSSSGSSYEQYF. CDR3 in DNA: TGTGCCAGCAGCTCGAGCGGGAGCTCCTACGAGCAGTACTTC.

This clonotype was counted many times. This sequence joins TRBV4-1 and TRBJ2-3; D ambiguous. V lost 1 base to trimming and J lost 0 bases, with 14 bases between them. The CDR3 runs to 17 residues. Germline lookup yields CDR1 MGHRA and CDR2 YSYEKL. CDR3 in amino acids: CASSQAEGRTSTDTQYF. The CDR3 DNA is TGCGCCAGCAGCCAAGCAGAAGGGCGCACTAGCACAGATACGCAGTATTTT.

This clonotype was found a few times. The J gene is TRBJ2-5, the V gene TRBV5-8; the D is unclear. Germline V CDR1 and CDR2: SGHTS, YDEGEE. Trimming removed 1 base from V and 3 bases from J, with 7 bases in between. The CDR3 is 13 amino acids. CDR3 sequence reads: CASSLLSEETQYF. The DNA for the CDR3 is TGTGCCAGCAGCTTGCTTTCAGAAGAGACCCAGTACTTC.

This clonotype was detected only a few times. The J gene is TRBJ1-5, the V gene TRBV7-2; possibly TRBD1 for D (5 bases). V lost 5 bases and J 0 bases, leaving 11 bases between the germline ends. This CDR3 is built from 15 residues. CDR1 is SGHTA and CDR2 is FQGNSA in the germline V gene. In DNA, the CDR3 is TGTGCCAGCAGCCCCAGGGCCGGTAGCAATCAGCCCCAGCATTTT. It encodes CASSPRAGSNQPQHF.

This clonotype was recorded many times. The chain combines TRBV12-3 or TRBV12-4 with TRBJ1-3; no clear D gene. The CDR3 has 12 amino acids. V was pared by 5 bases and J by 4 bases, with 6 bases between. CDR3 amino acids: CASSSRGNTIYF. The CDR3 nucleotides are TGTGCCAGCAGTAGTCGCGGAAACACCATATATTTT.

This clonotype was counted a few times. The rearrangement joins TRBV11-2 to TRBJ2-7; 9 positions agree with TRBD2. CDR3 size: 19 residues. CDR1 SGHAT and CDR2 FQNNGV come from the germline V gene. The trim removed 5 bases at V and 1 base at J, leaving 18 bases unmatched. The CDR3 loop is CASSLRDSPLAGVSYEQYF. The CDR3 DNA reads TGTGCCAGCAGCCTAAGGGACAGTCCTTTAGCGGGGGTTTCCTACGAGCAGTACTTC. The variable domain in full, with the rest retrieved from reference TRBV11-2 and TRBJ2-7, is EAGVAQSPRYKIIEKRQSVAFWCNPISGHATLYWYQQILGQGPKLLIQFQNNGVVDDSQLPKDRFSAERLKGVDSTLKIQPAKLEDSAVYLCASSLRDSPLAGVSYEQYFGPGTRLTVT.

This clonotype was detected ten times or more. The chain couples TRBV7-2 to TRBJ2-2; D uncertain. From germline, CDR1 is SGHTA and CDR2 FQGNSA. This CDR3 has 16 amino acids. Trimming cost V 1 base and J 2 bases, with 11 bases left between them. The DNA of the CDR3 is TGTGCCAGCAGCTTAGTTCTCGGCGGTAACACCGGGGAGCTGTTTTTT. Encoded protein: CASSLVLGGNTGELFF. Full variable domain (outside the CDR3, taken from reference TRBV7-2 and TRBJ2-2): GAGVSQSPSNKVTEKGKDVELRCDPISGHTALYWYRQSLGQGLEFLIYFQGNSAPDKSGLPSDRFSAERTGGSVSTLTIQRTQQEDSAVYLCASSLVLGGNTGELFFGEGSRLTVL.

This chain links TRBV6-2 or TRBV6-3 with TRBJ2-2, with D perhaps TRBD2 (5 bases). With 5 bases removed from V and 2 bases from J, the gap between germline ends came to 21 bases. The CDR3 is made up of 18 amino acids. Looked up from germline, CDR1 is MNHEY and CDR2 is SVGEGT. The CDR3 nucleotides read TGTGCCAGCAGTCCCCTTCGGGGAGTAGCGCTAAACACCGGGGAGCTGTTTTTT. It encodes CASSPLRGVALNTGELFF.

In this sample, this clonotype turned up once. In DNA form, the CDR3 reads TGTGCCACCAGTGAGGGTACGGGGGGCCGGGAGACCCAGTACTTC. Translating gives CATSEGTGGRETQYF. The genes are TRBV24-1 and TRBJ2-5, with D possibly being TRBD2 (7 bases). Germline loops: CDR1 KGHDR, CDR2 SFDVKD. CDR3 length: 15 amino acids. V was shortened by 4 bases and J by 5 bases, with 16 bases between the two germline ends.

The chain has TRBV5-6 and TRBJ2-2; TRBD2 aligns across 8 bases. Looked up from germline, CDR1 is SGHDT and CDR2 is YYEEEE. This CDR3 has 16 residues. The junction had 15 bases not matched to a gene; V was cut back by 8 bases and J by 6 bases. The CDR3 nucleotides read TGTGCCAGGAGCCATGCGGCGGGGGGATTGTCCGGGGAGCTGTTTTTT. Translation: CARSHAAGGLSGELFF.

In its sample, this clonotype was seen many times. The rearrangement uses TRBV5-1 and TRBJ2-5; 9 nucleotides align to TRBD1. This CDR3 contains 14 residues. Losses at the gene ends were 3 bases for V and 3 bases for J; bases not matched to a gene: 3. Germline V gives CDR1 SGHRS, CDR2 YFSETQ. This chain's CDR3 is CASSSGQGKETQYF. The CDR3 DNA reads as TGCGCCAGCAGCTCGGGACAGGGAAAAGAGACCCAGTACTTC.

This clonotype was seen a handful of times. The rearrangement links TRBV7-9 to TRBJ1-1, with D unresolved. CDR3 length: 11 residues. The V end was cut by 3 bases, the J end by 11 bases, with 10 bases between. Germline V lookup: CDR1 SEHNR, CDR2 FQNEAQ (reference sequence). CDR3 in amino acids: CASSLEAVAFF. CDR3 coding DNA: TGTGCCAGCAGCTTGGAGGCAGTTGCTTTCTTT.

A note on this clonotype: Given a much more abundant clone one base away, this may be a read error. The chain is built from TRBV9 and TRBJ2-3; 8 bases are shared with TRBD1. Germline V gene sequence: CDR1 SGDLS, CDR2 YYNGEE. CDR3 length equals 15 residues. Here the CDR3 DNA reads TGTGCCAGCAGCGTAGGGACAGGGAACACAGAGACGCAGTATTTT. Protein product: CASSVGTGNTETQYF.

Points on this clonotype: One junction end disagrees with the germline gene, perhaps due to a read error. CDR3 region: CARSYTGGKNSPLHF. In DNA form, the CDR3 reads TGTGCCAGAAGCTACACAGGGGGCAAGAATTCACCCCTCCACTTT. The rearrangement uses TRBV7-2 and TRBJ1-6; 9 nucleotides match TRBD1. CDR3 length: 15 residues. Germline assignment: CDR1 SGHTA and CDR2 FQGNSA.

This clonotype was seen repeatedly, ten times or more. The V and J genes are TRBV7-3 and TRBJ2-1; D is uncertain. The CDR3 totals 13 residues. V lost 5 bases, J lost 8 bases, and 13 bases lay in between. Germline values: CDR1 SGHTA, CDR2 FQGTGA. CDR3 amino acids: CASSGGPADEQFF. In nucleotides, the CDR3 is TGTGCCAGCAGCGGTGGACCGGCGGATGAGCAGTTCTTC.

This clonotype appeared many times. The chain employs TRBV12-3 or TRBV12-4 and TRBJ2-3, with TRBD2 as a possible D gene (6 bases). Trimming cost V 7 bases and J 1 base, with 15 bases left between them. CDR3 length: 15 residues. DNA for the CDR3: TGTGCCAGCACTCCTGGTAGCGGCCGCACAGATACGCAGTATTTT. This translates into CASTPGSGRTDTQYF.

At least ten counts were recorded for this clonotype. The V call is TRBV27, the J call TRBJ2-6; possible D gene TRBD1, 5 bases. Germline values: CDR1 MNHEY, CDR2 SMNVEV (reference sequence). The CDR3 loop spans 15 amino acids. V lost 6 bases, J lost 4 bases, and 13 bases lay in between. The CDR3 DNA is TGTGCCAGCAGCAGGGAAAACGTCGGGGCCAACGTCCTGACTTTC. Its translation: CASSRENVGANVLTF.

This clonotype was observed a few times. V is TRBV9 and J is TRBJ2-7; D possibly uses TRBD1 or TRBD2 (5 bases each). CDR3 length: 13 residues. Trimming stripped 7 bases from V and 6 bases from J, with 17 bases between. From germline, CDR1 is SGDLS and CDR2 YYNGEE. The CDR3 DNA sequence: TGTGCCAGCTCCTGGGGCACGGACTCCGAGCAGTACTTC. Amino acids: CASSWGTDSEQYF. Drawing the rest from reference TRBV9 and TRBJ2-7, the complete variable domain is DSGVTQTPKHLITATGQRVTLRCSPRSGDLSVYWYQQSLDQGLQFLIQYYNGEERAKGNILERFSAQQFPDLHSELNLSSLELGDSALYFCASSWGTDSEQYFGPGTRLTVT.

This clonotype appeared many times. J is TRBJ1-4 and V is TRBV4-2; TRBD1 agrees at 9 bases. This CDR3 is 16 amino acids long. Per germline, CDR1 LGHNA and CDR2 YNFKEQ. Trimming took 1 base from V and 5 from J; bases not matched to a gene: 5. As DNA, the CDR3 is TGTGCCAGCAGCCAAGGGTCAGGGACAGGGAATGAAAAACTGTTTTTT. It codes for CASSQGSGTGNEKLFF.

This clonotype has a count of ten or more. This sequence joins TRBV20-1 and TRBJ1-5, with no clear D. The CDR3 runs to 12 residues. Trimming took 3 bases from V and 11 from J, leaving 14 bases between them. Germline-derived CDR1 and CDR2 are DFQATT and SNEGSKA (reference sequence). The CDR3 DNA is TGCAGTGCTAGTAAGTCCGAGGGATCCCAGCATTTT. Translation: CSASKSEGSQHF.

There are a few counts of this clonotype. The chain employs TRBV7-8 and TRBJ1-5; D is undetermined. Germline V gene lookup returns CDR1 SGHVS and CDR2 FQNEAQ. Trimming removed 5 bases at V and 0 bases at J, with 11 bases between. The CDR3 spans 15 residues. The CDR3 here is CASSPDSHSNQPQHF. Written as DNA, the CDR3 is TGTGCCAGCAGCCCCGACTCTCATAGCAATCAGCCCCAGCATTTT.

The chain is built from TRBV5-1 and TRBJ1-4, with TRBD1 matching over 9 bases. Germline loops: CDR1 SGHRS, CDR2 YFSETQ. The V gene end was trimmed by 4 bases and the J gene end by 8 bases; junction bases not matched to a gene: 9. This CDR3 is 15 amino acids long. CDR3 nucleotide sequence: TGCGCCAGCAGCACATCCGGGACAGGGACGGAAAAACTGTTTTTT. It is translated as CASSTSGTGTEKLFF.